The 27 T cell receptor beta chains given below trace back to one sample, sequenced in a study of blood T cells in healthy people across ages. With a J-beta primer mix and a sample-barcoded 5' primer, a second PCR ran 7 to 11 cycles. In TCRdb, the 5' RACE reads were re-called with MiXCR into one record per CDR3 protein. This table has around 2 million distinct CDR3 sequences, around 42% appearing once. The specimen was blood. All receptors derive from a human donor in good health.

The chain has TRBV7-2 and TRBJ1-5; 7 nucleotides line up with TRBD1. Germline values: CDR1 SGHTA, CDR2 FQGNSA. CDR3 length equals 15 residues. The junction had 8 bases not matched to a gene; V was cut back by 6 bases and J by 3 bases. CDR3 DNA sequence: TGTGCCAGCAGACTAGACAGGGCCCCCAATCAGCCCCAGCATTTT. It codes for CASRLDRAPNQPQHF.

This chain connects TRBV20-1 to TRBJ2-3, with 10 positions matching TRBD2. V lost 6 bases to trimming and J lost 6 bases; unmatched junction nucleotides: 12. Germline CDR1 is DFQATT and CDR2 is SNEGSKA (reference sequence). The CDR3 sequence is 15 residues long. CDR3 sequence (DNA): TGCAGTGCCTGGGGCACTAGCGGGGTGGCGGATACGCAGTATTTT. Translation: CSAWGTSGVADTQYF.

V and J are TRBV28 and TRBJ2-7, with a possible D match to TRBD1 (5 bases). Germline values: CDR1 MDHEN, CDR2 SYDVKM. This CDR3 spans 18 amino acids. Trimming stripped 2 bases from V and 6 bases from J, with 26 bases between. This chain's CDR3 is CASSLVSQPLYDRSEQYF. In DNA form, the CDR3 reads TGTGCCAGCAGTTTAGTATCCCAGCCTCTCTATGACAGAAGCGAGCAGTACTTC.

This clonotype was observed a few times. The rearrangement uses TRBV12-3 or TRBV12-4 and TRBJ2-7, with D possibly matching TRBD1 (6 bases). CDR3 length equals 15 residues. Trimming shortened V by 1 base and J by 2 bases, and 12 bases separated the two germline ends. CDR3 bases: TGTGCCAGCAGTTTAGGGGGGACACTAGCCTACGAGCAGTACTTC. Residues: CASSLGGTLAYEQYF.

The chain employs TRBV6-5 and TRBJ2-3, with 11 nucleotides matching TRBD2. The CDR3 is made up of 15 amino acids. Germline lookup yields CDR1 MNHEY and CDR2 SVGAGI. The trim removed 4 bases at V and 7 bases at J, leaving 7 bases unmatched. For the CDR3, the DNA is TGTGCCAGCAGTTTGGGACTAGCGGTCGGAAATACGCAGTATTTT. Translation gives CASSLGLAVGNTQYF.

As to this clonotype: One end of the junction does not line up with germline, which may come from a read error. This chain links TRBV6-2 or TRBV6-3 with TRBJ2-7; D gene ambiguous. The CDR3 spans 14 residues. The germline V gene has CDR1 MNHEY and CDR2 SVGEGT. CDR3 sequence (DNA): TGTGCCGGCAGTTTAGGGTCCACGGGCTGGGAGCAGTACTTC. Encoded protein: CAGSLGSTGWEQYF.

A few counts support this clonotype. The junction shows a germline mismatch at one end, possibly a read error. The V and J genes are TRBV5-1 and TRBJ2-6, with D possibly TRBD2 on 6 matching bases. CDR1 is SGHRS and CDR2 is YFSETQ in the germline V gene. CDR3 length equals 16 residues. CDR3 in DNA: TGCGCCAGCAGCTTGGCAGGCGGGGCTGGGGCCAACGTCCGGACTTTC. This translates into CASSLAGGAGANVRTF.

A few counts support this clonotype. V and J are TRBV6-1 and TRBJ2-1, with D tentatively TRBD1 (6 bases). Trimming shortened V by 7 bases and J by 8 bases, and 15 bases separated the two germline ends. The CDR3 loop spans 13 amino acids. Germline V gene sequence: CDR1 MNHNS, CDR2 SASEGT. CDR3 residues: CASNLDRTHEQFF. For the CDR3, the DNA is TGTGCCAGCAACCTTGACAGGACCCATGAGCAGTTCTTC.

CDR3 residues: CASSVEAGSSDTQYF. CDR3 nucleotide sequence: TGTGCCAGCAGCGTCGAAGCGGGGAGTTCAGATACGCAGTATTTT. The chain has TRBV7-2 and TRBJ2-3, with 7 nucleotides matching TRBD2. Germline-derived CDR1 and CDR2 are SGHTA and FQGNSA. CDR3 size: 15 residues. After removal of 5 bases from V and 4 bases from J, the junction contained 9 bases not matched to a gene.

The CDR3 spells CASSTFDSYNEQFF. The CDR3, as DNA: TGCGCCAGCAGCACTTTCGACAGTTACAATGAGCAGTTCTTC. The chain employs TRBV5-1 and TRBJ2-1, with D maybe TRBD1 (5 bases). The ends were cut back, 4 bases at V and 4 bases at J, with 12 bases in the middle. Germline assignment: CDR1 SGHRS and CDR2 YFSETQ. The CDR3 runs 14 residues.

V gene TRBV12-3 or TRBV12-4 combines with J gene TRBJ2-4, with D hard to call. This CDR3 region has 14 residues. Trimming stripped 5 bases from V and 7 bases from J, with 15 bases between. CDR3 loop: CASSLRSMVNIQYF. As DNA, the CDR3 is TGTGCCAGCAGTCTCCGAAGCATGGTCAACATTCAGTACTTC.

A few counts support this clonotype. The J gene is TRBJ2-3, the V gene TRBV6-1; 8 bases match TRBD2. V lost 2 bases and J lost 0; bases outside the gene matches: 4. This CDR3 region has 16 residues. Germline assignment: CDR1 MNHNS and CDR2 SASEGT. Here the CDR3 reads CASSESLAASTDTQYF. The CDR3 DNA is TGTGCCAGCAGTGAATCACTAGCGGCTAGCACAGATACGCAGTATTTT.

The genes are TRBV11-2 and TRBJ2-3; 9 nucleotides line up with TRBD2. CDR3 size: 15 residues. Germline V gene data show CDR1 as SGHAT and CDR2 as FQNNGV. V gave up 0 bases and J gave up 6 bases; unmatched junction bases: 4. The CDR3 nucleotides are TGTGCCAGCAGCTTAGAGGCGGGGGGGCCGGATACGCAGTATTTT. It yields the protein CASSLEAGGPDTQYF.

In this sample, this clonotype turned up a few times. The chain combines TRBV7-9 with TRBJ1-2; possibly TRBD1 for D (5 bases). There are 11 residues in the CDR3. V lost 4 bases and J 11 bases, leaving 11 bases between the germline ends. The germline gives CDR1 SEHNR, CDR2 FQNEAQ (reference sequence). For the CDR3, the DNA is TGTGCCAGCAGCTCAGGGCCGTTATACACCTTC. The encoded protein is CASSSGPLYTF.

This clonotype was seen a handful of times. The chain couples TRBV10-3 to TRBJ1-2, with 9 bases that match TRBD1. The CDR3 extends over 16 amino acids. The germline gives CDR1 ENHRY, CDR2 SYGVKD. Unmatched junction bases numbered 6, after V lost 0 bases and J lost 4 bases. CDR3 amino acids: CAISESGQGHTYGYTF. As DNA, the CDR3 is TGTGCCATCAGTGAGTCGGGACAGGGCCATACCTATGGCTACACCTTC.

This chain connects TRBV30 to TRBJ2-1; possible D gene TRBD2, 6 bases. V was pared by 0 bases and J by 6 bases, with 12 bases between. The CDR3 has 14 amino acids. Germline assignment: CDR1 GTSNPN and CDR2 SVGIG (reference sequence). The CDR3 loop is CAWSVLEGANEQFF. DNA for the CDR3: TGTGCCTGGAGTGTACTGGAGGGCGCCAATGAGCAGTTCTTC. Using reference TRBV30 and TRBJ2-1 for the parts outside the CDR3, the full variable domain is SQTIHQWPATLVQPVGSPLSLECTVEGTSNPNLYWYRQAAGRGLQLLFYSVGIGQISSEVPQNLSASRPQDRQFILSSKKLLLSDSGFYLCAWSVLEGANEQFFGPGTRLTVL.

The chain recombines TRBV6-4 with TRBJ2-2, with unresolved D. The CDR3 covers 14 residues. Trimming cost V 4 bases and J 3 bases, with 9 bases left between them. Germline CDR1 is MRHNA and CDR2 is SNTAGT. The CDR3 here is CASSVEWDTGELFF. CDR3 bases: TGTGCCAGCAGTGTAGAGTGGGACACCGGGGAGCTGTTTTTT.

The sample holds a few counts of this clonotype. V usage is TRBV29-1 and J usage is TRBJ2-7, with 11 positions matching TRBD2. This CDR3 comprises 14 residues. From germline, CDR1 is SQVTM and CDR2 ANQGSEA. V shed 4 bases and J 0 bases; nucleotides not matched to a gene: 2. DNA for the CDR3: TGCAGCGTTGGACTAGCGGGGCACTCCTACGAGCAGTACTTC. It yields the protein CSVGLAGHSYEQYF.

Only a few counts were recorded for this clonotype. This sequence joins TRBV6-5 and TRBJ2-5; 11 positions agree with TRBD2. The CDR3 consists of 15 residues. CDR1 MNHEY and CDR2 SVGAGI come from the germline V gene. V shed 3 bases and J 4 bases; nucleotides not matched to a gene: 4. The CDR3 loop is CASSYSGLAGETQYF. In nucleotides, the CDR3 is TGTGCCAGCAGTTATTCCGGACTAGCGGGAGAGACCCAGTACTTC.

This clonotype was picked up a small number of times. The V gene is TRBV9, the J gene TRBJ2-3, with D tentatively TRBD1 or TRBD2 (6 bases each). Deletions cut 7 bases from V and 2 bases from J, with 11 bases between. Per the germline V gene, CDR1 is SGDLS and CDR2 is YYNGEE. The CDR3 totals 13 residues. The CDR3 sequence: CASGGGTTDTQYF. In DNA form, the CDR3 reads TGTGCCAGCGGAGGGGGGACCACAGATACGCAGTATTTT.

In this sample, this clonotype turned up a few times. The chain's CDR3 is CSVEIGGNTEAFF. CDR3 DNA sequence: TGCAGCGTTGAGATAGGGGGAAATACTGAAGCTTTCTTT. The V and J genes are TRBV29-1 and TRBJ1-1; D is possibly TRBD1 (6 bases). There are 13 residues in the CDR3. V lost 3 bases and J 5 bases, leaving 13 bases between the germline ends. CDR1 is SQVTM and CDR2 is ANQGSEA in the germline V gene.

This chain's CDR3 is CAISDGQGRNQPQHF. The CDR3 region has the DNA TGTGCCATCAGTGACGGACAGGGAAGGAATCAGCCCCAGCATTTT. This chain links TRBV10-3 with TRBJ1-5; 8 bases map to TRBD1. The V and J ends lost 3 bases and 4 bases, in that order; junction bases with no gene match: 5. Germline V gene sequence: CDR1 ENHRY, CDR2 SYGVKD. The CDR3 contains 15 residues.

With regard to this clonotype: At one end the junction does not follow the germline gene, possibly because of a read error. The genes are TRBV6-2 or TRBV6-3 and TRBJ1-2; no definite D call. This CDR3 comprises 13 residues. Germline CDR1 and CDR2: MNHEY and SVGEGT. In DNA, the CDR3 is TGTGCCAGCAGTTACGGCAGTAACTATGGCTACGCCTTC. Translation: CASSYGSNYGYAF.

This clonotype was detected ten times or more. This chain uses TRBV6-2 or TRBV6-3 with TRBJ1-2; D not resolved. This CDR3 spans 12 amino acids. Germline CDR1 reads MNHEY; CDR2 reads SVGEGT. Between the trimmed V and J ends, which lost 5 bases and 0 bases, there was a span of 4 bases. CDR3 nucleotides: TGTGCCAGCAGTGACCCTAACTATGGCTACACCTTC. Protein: CASSDPNYGYTF.

This clonotype has just a few counts. In DNA, the CDR3 is TGCAGTGCCAAAAGGACGTACAATGAGCAGTTCTTC. It is translated as CSAKRTYNEQFF. This chain links TRBV20-1 with TRBJ2-1; no clear D. Trimming took off 6 bases at V and 4 bases at J, with 10 bases between the two ends. Germline V gives CDR1 DFQATT, CDR2 SNEGSKA (reference sequence). This CDR3 is built from 12 residues.

The chain uses TRBV12-3 or TRBV12-4 and TRBJ2-1; 14 nucleotides line up with TRBD2. The CDR3 loop spans 19 amino acids. Trimming cost V 6 bases and J 5 bases; bases outside gene matches: 15. The CDR3 bases are TGTGCCAGCAGGCTCCAGACTAGCGGGGGGGCATACAGGGACAATGAGCAGTTCTTC. It is translated as CASRLQTSGGAYRDNEQFF.

V is TRBV6-2 or TRBV6-3 and J is TRBJ2-7, with TRBD2 as a possible D gene (5 bases). Germline CDR1 MNHEY, CDR2 SVGEGT. Trimming stripped 2 bases from V and 6 bases from J, with 8 bases between. This CDR3 has 12 amino acids. Here the CDR3 DNA reads TGTGCCAGCAGTTACGGGAGCGGCGAGCAGTACTTC. It codes for CASSYGSGEQYF.